Listed here are 2 T cell receptor beta chains from one sample, sequenced in a study of T cell repertoires in cytomegalovirus infection. Their antigen targets remain unknown. A single record per CDR3 protein comes from TCRdb applying MiXCR to the reads. The table lists some 310,000 distinct CDR3 sequences, 20% to 30% of them singletons, with 10% to 15% in the top ten. Source: cultured PBMCs, taken from culture after CMV antigen stimulation. The receptors derive from a human donor in good health (CMV status not recorded). Some clones in this sample may be carry-over from other donors' samples.

This clonotype came up many times. This rearrangement joins TRBV7-8 to TRBJ2-2; TRBD1 matches 10 bases. The CDR3 has 15 residues. Germline CDR1 and CDR2: SGHVS and FQNEAQ. V gave up 1 base and J gave up 7 bases; unmatched junction bases: 3. In DNA form, the CDR3 reads TGTGCCAGCAGCTTAGGACAGGGGGCCGTCGGGGAGCTGTTTTTT. Protein sequence: CASSLGQGAVGELFF.

This clonotype has just a few counts. The gene calls are TRBV2 and TRBJ1-5, with D perhaps TRBD1 (5 bases). The germline gives CDR1 SNHLY, CDR2 FYNNEI. The CDR3 totals 15 residues. V was shortened by 4 bases and J by 4 bases, with 14 bases between the two germline ends. DNA of the CDR3: TGTGCCAGCAGTGCGACCGTTGGGGGGAATCAGCCCCAGCATTTT. Its protein is CASSATVGGNQPQHF.